These 9 T cell receptor beta chains were all obtained from the same sample, sequenced in a study of low-dose radiotherapy and immunotherapy resistance in tumors. Covering alpha and beta chains, TRAV- and TRBV-specific primers were used for the first-strand cDNA. The authors amplified TCRs for approximately 20 PCR cycles with a constant-region primer and a V-primer adapter. TCRdb passed the reads through MiXCR, listing each CDR3 protein once. The sample includes over 15,000 distinct CDR3 sequences, about 74% of them seen just once. These receptors were taken from a human donor with advanced metastatic prostate, ovarian, gallbladder or colorectal cancer (not recorded which). This table probably holds off-target reads from a library built for another chain.

The chain has TRBV24-1 and TRBJ2-1; D remains ambiguous. CDR1 is KGHDR and CDR2 is SFDVKD in the germline V gene. This CDR3 has 11 amino acids. V lost 7 bases and J lost 9, with 9 bases in between. CDR3 coding DNA: TGTGCCACCAGCCTACTTATTGAGCAGTTCTTC. Encoded protein: CATSLLIEQFF.

This chain joins TRBV18 and TRBJ1-1; D gene uncertain. Per germline, CDR1 KGHSH and CDR2 LQKENI. The CDR3 length is 15 residues. V was pared by 5 bases and J by 6 bases, with 19 bases between. CDR3 nucleotide sequence: TGTGCCAGCTCAACCGGAGGTCCCCTGGGGTCTGAAGCTTTCTTT. Encoded protein: CASSTGGPLGSEAFF.

The CDR3 nucleotides are TGTGCCAGCAGTTACTCGAGGCGGCTAGCAGGGTACGAGCAGTACTTC. Translated, it gives CASSYSRRLAGYEQYF. V gene TRBV6-5 combines with J gene TRBJ2-7, with D tentatively TRBD1 or TRBD2 (5 bases each). V was cut by 0 bases and J by 4 bases, with 16 bases left in between. Germline assignment: CDR1 MNHEY and CDR2 SVGAGI. The CDR3 sequence is 16 residues long.

The rearrangement links TRBV10-2 to TRBJ1-4, with no clear D. The CDR3 sequence is 15 residues long. CDR1 is WSHSY, CDR2 SAAADI, per germline. Trimming left V 3 bases short and J 0 bases short, with 8 bases between. The CDR3 here is CASSDTVSTNEKLFF. The CDR3 nucleotides read TGCGCCAGCAGTGATACGGTCTCAACTAATGAAAAACTGTTTTTT.

The rearrangement links TRBV4-2 to TRBJ1-4; D is uncertain. The CDR3 is 16 residues long. Between the trimmed V and J ends, which lost 5 bases and 0 bases, there was a span of 13 bases. Germline V gene sequence: CDR1 LGHNA, CDR2 YNFKEQ. The CDR3 loop reads CASSSRVEATNEKLFF. DNA of the CDR3: TGTGCCAGCAGCTCGCGGGTAGAGGCAACTAATGAAAAACTGTTTTTT.

The genes are TRBV6-8 and TRBJ1-6; D gene unclear. The CDR3 has 13 residues. Germline V lookup: CDR1 MNHGY, CDR2 SAAAGT. V gave up 6 bases and J gave up 9 bases, with 12 bases separating them. CDR3 sequence reads: CASRDLSGSPLHF. The CDR3 DNA reads TGTGCCAGCAGGGACTTGTCGGGTTCACCCCTCCACTTT.

The table lists this clonotype with a count of one. The chain employs TRBV5-4 and TRBJ2-2, with 12 bases aligning to TRBD2. With 4 bases clipped from V and 0 bases from J, the junction kept 7 bases outside the gene matches. This CDR3 is 18 amino acids long. Germline assignment: CDR1 SGHNT and CDR2 YYREEE (reference sequence). Here the CDR3 DNA reads TGTGCCAGCAGCAAGGGACTAGCGGGTAACGCGAACACCGGGGAGCTGTTTTTT. Its translation: CASSKGLAGNANTGELFF. Combining the CDR3 with reference TRBV5-4 and TRBJ2-2 gives the whole variable domain ETGVTQSPTHLIKTRGQQVTLRCSSQSGHNTVSWYQQALGQGPQFIFQYYREEENGRGNFPPRFSGLQFPNYSSELNVNALELDDSALYLCASSKGLAGNANTGELFFGEGSRLTVL.

CDR3 nucleotide sequence: TGTGCCAGCAGCGAAGTAGCGGGGGGGCCCAGTACGCAGTATTTT. It translates to CASSEVAGGPSTQYF. The rearrangement links TRBV9 to TRBJ2-3; 11 bases map to TRBD2. The V and J ends lost 3 bases and 8 bases, in that order; junction bases with no gene match: 8. This CDR3 spans 15 amino acids. CDR1 and CDR2 (germline): SGDLS, YYNGEE.

CDR3 DNA sequence: TGCGCCAGCAGCTTGCAGGGAACTAATGAAAAACTGTTTTTT. Translated, it gives CASSLQGTNEKLFF. The V call is TRBV5-1, the J call TRBJ1-4, with D possibly TRBD1 on 5 matching bases. The germline V gene has CDR1 SGHRS and CDR2 YFSETQ. CDR3 length: 14 amino acids. V was shortened by 1 base and J by 1 base, with 5 bases between the two germline ends.